Presented here are 28 T cell receptor beta chains from one specimen sequenced in a study of cytomegalovirus exposure and HLA in healthy donors. Researchers ran the PCR with 60 Vbeta and 13 Jbeta primers. The repertoire was sequenced with immunoSEQ multiplex PCR; TCRdb's copy has only in-frame clones and lacks some. Its table lists 45,000 to 60,000 clones. The sequencing input was PBMCs. All receptors come from a female donor in good health and CMV-seronegative.

V gene TRBV7-2 combines with J gene TRBJ2-3; tentative D call: TRBD2 (6 bases). V was pared by 6 bases and J by 2 bases, with 15 bases between. The CDR3 spans 15 residues. Germline lookup yields CDR1 SGHTA and CDR2 FQGNSA. CDR3 in amino acids: CASRSGRGSTDTQYF. In nucleotides, the CDR3 is TGTGCCAGCAGATCGGGACGGGGGTCCACAGATACGCAGTATTTT.

The rearrangement uses TRBV27 and TRBJ1-5, with 12 positions matching TRBD1. V shed 0 bases and J 2 bases; nucleotides not matched to a gene: 11. CDR1 and CDR2 from the germline V gene are MNHEY and SMNVEV (reference sequence). The CDR3 consists of 20 residues. The chain's CDR3 is CASSLSRGTGGGGRNQPQHF. The CDR3, as DNA: TGTGCCAGCAGTTTATCTCGAGGGACAGGGGGCGGGGGGCGCAATCAGCCCCAGCATTTT.

The V and J genes are TRBV6-1 and TRBJ1-2; D is ambiguous. V was clipped by 7 bases and J by 0 bases, with 12 bases between them. Germline lookup yields CDR1 MNHNS and CDR2 SASEGT. The CDR3 contains 14 residues. The CDR3 spells CASTSVKPNYGYTF. The CDR3 region has the DNA TGTGCCAGCACCTCGGTAAAGCCTAACTATGGCTACACCTTC.

This sequence joins TRBV6-5 and TRBJ2-7, with a possible D match to TRBD2 (6 bases). Per germline, CDR1 MNHEY and CDR2 SVGAGI. Between the trimmed V and J ends, which lost 1 base and 7 bases, there was a span of 11 bases. The CDR3 has 13 residues. The CDR3 sequence: CASSYYQAGEQYF. Here the CDR3 DNA reads TGTGCCAGCAGTTACTATCAGGCGGGGGAGCAGTACTTC.

The rearrangement links TRBV14 to TRBJ2-5, with 7 bases that match TRBD2. Germline V gene sequence: CDR1 SGHDN, CDR2 FVKESK. The V segment lost 6 bases and the J segment 2 bases; nucleotides outside the gene matches: 3. This CDR3 spans 13 amino acids. The CDR3 DNA reads as TGTGCCAGCAGGCGGGGAGGGCAAGAGACCCAGTACTTC. Its protein is CASRRGGQETQYF.

This chain joins TRBV19 and TRBJ1-1, with 10 bases aligning to TRBD1. The CDR3 is 18 residues long. CDR1 and CDR2 (germline): LNHDA, SQIVND (reference sequence). V was clipped by 3 bases and J by 3 bases; unmatched bases: 13. CDR3 nucleotides: TGTGCCAGTAGTATCCGGGACAGGGGCATCTCGGCGCACACTGAAGCTTTCTTT. Amino acids: CASSIRDRGISAHTEAFF.

The V and J genes are TRBV5-1 and TRBJ1-2, with D tentatively TRBD1 (6 bases). Germline V lookup: CDR1 SGHRS, CDR2 YFSETQ. Trimming pared 4 bases from V and 4 bases from J, leaving 14 bases between. The CDR3 length is 14 residues. The CDR3 region is CASSEDRGVYGYTF. Here the CDR3 DNA reads TGCGCCAGCAGCGAGGACAGAGGGGTCTATGGCTACACCTTC.

V gene TRBV9 combines with J gene TRBJ1-5, with 11 bases identical to TRBD1. Germline CDR1 is SGDLS and CDR2 is YYNGEE. Germline trimming cut 3 bases from V and 6 bases from J; bases unmatched to any gene: 2. This CDR3 region has 14 residues. The CDR3 reads CASSEGTGGQPQHF. CDR3 sequence (DNA): TGTGCCAGCAGCGAGGGGACAGGGGGTCAGCCCCAGCATTTT.

V and J are TRBV2 and TRBJ2-3, with TRBD2 as a possible D gene (6 bases). V lost 8 bases and J lost 2, with 17 bases in between. The CDR3 contains 15 residues. Germline V CDR1 and CDR2: SNHLY, FYNNEI. This CDR3 reads CASAESGTFTDTQYF. The CDR3 nucleotides read TGTGCCAGCGCTGAATCCGGGACTTTCACAGATACGCAGTATTTT.

V and J are TRBV18 and TRBJ2-3; D is ambiguous. The CDR3 extends over 16 amino acids. Trimming shortened V by 3 bases and J by 0 bases, and 13 bases separated the two germline ends. The germline gives CDR1 KGHSH, CDR2 LQKENI. CDR3 in DNA: TGTGCCAGCTCACCTAGCCTTAGGAAAAGCACAGATACGCAGTATTTT. This encodes CASSPSLRKSTDTQYF.

The chain has TRBV9 and TRBJ1-1; D is undetermined. Germline V gives CDR1 SGDLS, CDR2 YYNGEE. The ends were cut back, 4 bases at V and 4 bases at J, with 11 bases in the middle. The CDR3 consists of 13 residues. DNA of the CDR3: TGTGCCAGCAGCCCCCATGGGCGCACTGAAGCTTTCTTT. Amino acid sequence: CASSPHGRTEAFF.

CDR3 nucleotide sequence: TGTGCCAGCAGCGTAGACGACAGGCCGGCCTCTGGAAACACCATATATTTT. It codes for CASSVDDRPASGNTIYF. The rearrangement joins TRBV9 to TRBJ1-3, with a weak D call TRBD1 (6 bases). This CDR3 spans 17 amino acids. V was clipped by 0 bases and J by 0 bases, with 13 bases between them. In germline, CDR1 is SGDLS, CDR2 YYNGEE.

The chain couples TRBV2 to TRBJ2-7; 12 positions agree with TRBD2. This CDR3 spans 15 amino acids. Germline-derived CDR1 and CDR2 are SNHLY and FYNNEI. The V gene end was trimmed by 4 bases and the J gene end by 0 bases; junction bases not matched to a gene: 1. CDR3 protein: CASSALAGGSYEQYF. DNA for the CDR3: TGTGCCAGCAGTGCACTAGCGGGGGGCTCCTACGAGCAGTACTTC.

V gene TRBV14 combines with J gene TRBJ2-7, with no clear D. The germline gives CDR1 SGHDN, CDR2 FVKESK. Trimming stripped 3 bases from V and 3 bases from J, with 6 bases between. The CDR3 covers 12 residues. The CDR3 bases are TGTGCCAGCAGCCATATTAGCTACGAGCAGTACTTC. Residues: CASSHISYEQYF.

J is TRBJ2-7 and V is TRBV6-5, with 7 bases fitting TRBD1. This CDR3 contains 14 residues. The J segment lost 3 bases and the V segment lost 7 bases, leaving 9 bases of the junction unmatched. In germline, CDR1 is MNHEY, CDR2 SVGAGI. CDR3 nucleotide sequence: TGTGCCAGCAAGATAGGGGGCGCATACTACGAGCAGTACTTC. Its translation is CASKIGGAYYEQYF.

The chain recombines TRBV5-1 with TRBJ2-3; D may be TRBD1 (5 bases). V dropped 5 bases and J dropped 6 bases, with 19 bases sitting between them. The CDR3 covers 15 residues. Germline V lookup: CDR1 SGHRS, CDR2 YFSETQ. The CDR3 loop is CASRDGHGTQDTQYF. CDR3 DNA sequence: TGCGCCAGCAGGGACGGACACGGAACACAGGATACGCAGTATTTT.

The chain joins TRBV6-5 to TRBJ1-2; tentatively, D is TRBD1 (5 bases). V shed 2 bases and J shed 4 bases, with 8 bases lying between them. The CDR3 consists of 13 residues. The germline V gene has CDR1 MNHEY and CDR2 SVGAGI. The CDR3 DNA reads as TGTGCCAGCAGTTACGGGGCATCCTATGGCTACACCTTC. Protein: CASSYGASYGYTF.

This sequence joins TRBV28 and TRBJ1-5; D possibly corresponds to TRBD1 (6 bases). With 6 bases removed from V and 6 bases from J, the gap between germline ends came to 15 bases. The CDR3 consists of 14 residues. Germline V gene lookup returns CDR1 MDHEN and CDR2 SYDVKM. The chain's CDR3 is CASRATGKVQPQHF. The DNA for the CDR3 is TGTGCCAGCAGGGCCACAGGGAAGGTTCAGCCCCAGCATTTT.

V gene TRBV4-2 combines with J gene TRBJ1-2; a possible D gene is TRBD1 (5 bases). V was pared by 0 bases and J by 14 bases, with 13 bases between. CDR3 length: 12 amino acids. CDR1 and CDR2 from the germline V gene are LGHNA and YNFKEQ. The CDR3 loop is CASSQEGEALTF. CDR3 in DNA: TGTGCCAGCAGCCAAGAAGGGGAGGCGCTTACCTTC.

CDR3 DNA sequence: TGTGCCAGCAGCCAAGCAGGGTTTGAAGCTTTCTTT. It specifies CASSQAGFEAFF. The chain uses TRBV14 and TRBJ1-1, with D maybe TRBD1 (5 bases). There are 12 residues in the CDR3. Germline V gene sequence: CDR1 SGHDN, CDR2 FVKESK. The V end was cut by 1 base, the J end by 7 bases, with 7 bases between. Full variable domain (rest looked up from reference TRBV14 and TRBJ1-1): EAGVTQFPSHSVIEKGQTVTLRCDPISGHDNLYWYRRVMGKEIKFLLHFVKESKQDESGMPNNRFLAERTGGTYSTLKVQPAELEDSGVYFCASSQAGFEAFFGQGTRLTVV.

The chain carries TRBV7-6 and TRBJ1-2; TRBD1 matches at 7 bases. The V gene's germline CDR1 is SGHVS and CDR2 FNYEAQ. The CDR3 is made up of 15 amino acids. Trimming removed 0 bases from V and 3 bases from J; junction bases left unmatched: 4. The CDR3, as DNA: TGTGCCAGCAGCTTAGCCGAGGGGGCGTACTATGGCTACACCTTC. Amino acids: CASSLAEGAYYGYTF.

The J gene is TRBJ2-3, the V gene TRBV18; 8 positions match TRBD2. J lost 1 base, V lost 10 bases, and 13 bases had no gene match. The CDR3 sequence is 16 residues long. The V gene's germline CDR1 is KGHSH and CDR2 LQKENI. The CDR3, as DNA: TGTGCCACCGCGATACTAGCGGAGGCGGGCACAGATACGCAGTATTTT. Amino acid sequence: CATAILAEAGTDTQYF.

J is TRBJ2-3 and V is TRBV5-6; no clear D gene. There are 15 residues in the CDR3. V dropped 1 base and J dropped 4 bases, with 13 bases sitting between them. From germline, CDR1 is SGHDT and CDR2 YYEEEE. The CDR3 region has the DNA TGTGCCAGCAGCTTGTACGGAGCAAACTCAGATACGCAGTATTTT. This gives the protein CASSLYGANSDTQYF.

The genes are TRBV5-6 and TRBJ1-4; TRBD1 is a possible D gene (6 bases). The ends were cut back, 4 bases at V and 5 bases at J, with 15 bases in the middle. CDR3 length: 15 residues. From germline, CDR1 is SGHDT and CDR2 YYEEEE. The chain's CDR3 is CASSIDRQSNEKLFF. The CDR3 nucleotides are TGTGCCAGCAGCATCGACAGGCAAAGCAATGAAAAACTGTTTTTT.

V is TRBV19 and J is TRBJ1-2; tentatively, D is TRBD1 (6 bases). Germline-derived CDR1 and CDR2 are LNHDA and SQIVND (reference sequence). This CDR3 contains 13 residues. Trimming shortened V by 6 bases and J by 4 bases, and 12 bases separated the two germline ends. The CDR3 is CASRAGVFYGYTF. The CDR3 coding sequence is TGTGCCAGTAGGGCAGGGGTTTTCTATGGCTACACCTTC.

The chain has TRBV6-1 and TRBJ2-7; the match to TRBD1 covers 7 bases. Germline V gene sequence: CDR1 MNHNS, CDR2 SASEGT. The CDR3 is made up of 15 amino acids. V was pared by 6 bases and J by 2 bases, with 10 bases of the junction left unmatched. The CDR3 reads CASSESSGQTYEQYF. CDR3 bases: TGTGCCAGCAGCGAAAGCTCGGGACAGACCTACGAGCAGTACTTC.

CDR3 sequence reads: CASSDHTAGAADTQYF. The CDR3 nucleotides read TGTGCCAGCAGTGATCACACCGCGGGAGCCGCAGATACGCAGTATTTT. V gene TRBV25-1 combines with J gene TRBJ2-3; 7 nucleotides line up with TRBD2. The junction had 10 bases not matched to a gene; V was cut back by 3 bases and J by 4 bases. The CDR3 length is 16 residues. CDR1 MGHDK and CDR2 SYGVNS come from the germline V gene.

The J gene is TRBJ2-1, the V gene TRBV6-1; 10 bases agree with TRBD1. V lost 7 bases, J lost 0 bases, and 3 bases stayed unmatched. The germline V gene has CDR1 MNHNS and CDR2 SASEGT. The CDR3 loop spans 15 amino acids. This CDR3 reads CASNRDRGSYNEQFF. The DNA for the CDR3 is TGTGCCAGCAACAGGGACAGGGGCTCCTACAATGAGCAGTTCTTC.